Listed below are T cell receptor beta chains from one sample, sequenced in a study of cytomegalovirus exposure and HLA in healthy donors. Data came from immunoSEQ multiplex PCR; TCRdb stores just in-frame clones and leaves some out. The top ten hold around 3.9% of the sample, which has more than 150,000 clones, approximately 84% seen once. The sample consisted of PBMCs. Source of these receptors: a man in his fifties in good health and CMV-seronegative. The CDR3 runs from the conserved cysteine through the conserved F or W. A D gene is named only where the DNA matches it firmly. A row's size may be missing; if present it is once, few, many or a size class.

CASSRANTEAFF | TGTGCCAGCTCAAGAGCGAACACTGAAGCTTTCTTT | - | TRBJ1-1 | TRBV6-5 | -
CASSEQGTFLGYTF | TGTGCCAGCAGTGAACAGGGGACCTTCTTGGGCTACACCTTC | - | TRBJ1-2 | TRBV6-1 | -
CASSQLVSGGETQYF | TGTGCCAGCAGCCAACTAGTAAGCGGGGGAGAGACCCAGTACTTC | - | TRBJ2-5 | TRBV14 | TRBD2
CASSSGQATDTQYF | TGTGCCAGCAGCTCCGGACAGGCCACAGATACGCAGTATTTT | once | TRBJ2-3 | TRBV5-5 | TRBD1
CASSLGASNEQFF | TGTGCCAGCAGCTTGGGGGCCTCCAATGAGCAGTTCTTC | once | TRBJ2-1 | TRBV7-6 | -
CASSQEFQNNYGYTF | TGTGCCAGCAGCCAAGAGTTTCAGAATAACTATGGCTACACCTTC | few | TRBJ1-2 | TRBV4-2 | -
CASSETWNEKLFF | TGTGCCAGCAGTGAAACATGGAATGAAAAACTGTTTTTT | few | TRBJ1-4 | TRBV25-1 | -
CASSLSDTQYF | TGTGCCAGCAGCTTATCTGATACGCAGTATTTT | - | TRBJ2-3 | TRBV11-2 | -
CASSLDSNNEQFF | TGCGCCAGCAGCTTGGACAGCAACAATGAGCAGTTCTTC | - | TRBJ2-1 | TRBV5-1 | -
CASSSGQGLVGYTF | TGTGCCAGCAGCTCGGGACAGGGGTTGGTGGGCTACACCTTC | - | TRBJ1-2 | TRBV11-2 | TRBD1
CASSGDSNYGYTF | TGTGCCAGTTCGGGGGACTCTAACTATGGCTACACCTTC | once | TRBJ1-2 | TRBV7-9 | -
CASSRLWGRGRVTEAFF | TGCGCCAGCAGCCGACTCTGGGGAAGGGGGCGAGTCACTGAAGCTTTCTTT | once | TRBJ1-1 | TRBV4-1 | TRBD1
CASSHQYTQKAKNIQYF | TGTGCCAGCAGCCATCAGTATACACAGAAAGCCAAAAACATTCAGTACTTC | - | TRBJ2-4 | TRBV14 | -
CASSLFPETQYF | TGTGCCAGCAGCCTCTTTCCAGAGACCCAGTACTTC | once | TRBJ2-5 | TRBV7-9 | -
CASTYAGGTQETQYF | TGTGCCAGCACTTACGCCGGGGGGACCCAAGAGACCCAGTACTTC | - | TRBJ2-5 | TRBV6-5 | TRBD2
CASSRGEATNEKLFF | TGTGCCAGCAGTCGAGGAGAGGCGACTAATGAAAAACTGTTTTTT | - | TRBJ1-4 | TRBV6-5 | -
CASTPWAGGPTDTQYF | TGTGCCAGCACCCCTTGGGCGGGGGGGCCAACAGATACGCAGTATTTT | - | TRBJ2-3 | TRBV27 | TRBD2
CASSLVQGDQPQHF | TGTGCCAGCAGCTTAGTCCAGGGGGATCAGCCCCAGCATTTT | - | TRBJ1-5 | TRBV11-3 | TRBD1
CASSLMSQNQPQHF | TGTGCCAGCAGCTTAATGTCGCAGAATCAGCCCCAGCATTTT | - | TRBJ1-5 | TRBV7-2 | -
CASSSTGSSNQPQHF | TGCGCCAGCAGCTCGACAGGGTCTAGCAATCAGCCCCAGCATTTT | - | TRBJ1-5 | TRBV5-1 | TRBD1
CASSLLRDSLYEQYF | TGCGCCAGCAGCCTTCTCCGGGACAGCCTCTACGAGCAGTACTTC | - | TRBJ2-7 | TRBV4-1 | TRBD1
CASSLMEVGANVLTF | TGCGCCAGCAGCCTCATGGAGGTCGGGGCCAACGTCCTGACTTTC | - | TRBJ2-6 | TRBV5-1 | -